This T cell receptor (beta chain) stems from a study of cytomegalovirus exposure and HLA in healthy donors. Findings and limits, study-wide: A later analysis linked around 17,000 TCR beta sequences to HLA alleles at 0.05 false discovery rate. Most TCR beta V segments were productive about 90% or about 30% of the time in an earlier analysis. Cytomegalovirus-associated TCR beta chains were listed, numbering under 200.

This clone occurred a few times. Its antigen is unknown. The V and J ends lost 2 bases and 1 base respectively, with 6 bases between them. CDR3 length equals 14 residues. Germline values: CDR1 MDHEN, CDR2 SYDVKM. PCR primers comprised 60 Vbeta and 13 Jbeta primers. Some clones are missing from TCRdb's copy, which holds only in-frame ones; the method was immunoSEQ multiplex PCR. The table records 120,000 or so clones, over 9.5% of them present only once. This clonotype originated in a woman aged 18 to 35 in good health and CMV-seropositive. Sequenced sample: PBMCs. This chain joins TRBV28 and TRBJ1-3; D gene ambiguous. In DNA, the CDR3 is TGTGCCAGCAGTTTACAAAATTCTGGAAACACCATATATTTT. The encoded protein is CASSLQNSGNTIYF.